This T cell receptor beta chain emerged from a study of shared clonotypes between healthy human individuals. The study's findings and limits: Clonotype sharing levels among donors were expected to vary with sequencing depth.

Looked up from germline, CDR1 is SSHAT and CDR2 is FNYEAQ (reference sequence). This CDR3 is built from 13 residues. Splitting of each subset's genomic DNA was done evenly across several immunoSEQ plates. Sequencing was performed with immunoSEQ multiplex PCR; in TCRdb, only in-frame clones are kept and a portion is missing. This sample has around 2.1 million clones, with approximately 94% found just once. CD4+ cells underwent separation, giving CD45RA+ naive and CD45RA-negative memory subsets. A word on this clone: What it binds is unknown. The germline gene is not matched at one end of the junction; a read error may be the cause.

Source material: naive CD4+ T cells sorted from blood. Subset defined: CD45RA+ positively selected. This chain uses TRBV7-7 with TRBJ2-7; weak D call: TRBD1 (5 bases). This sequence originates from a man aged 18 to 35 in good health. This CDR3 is CASSPVRDGEQYF. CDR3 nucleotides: TGTGCTAGCAGCCCCGTCAGGGATGGGGAGCAGTACTTC. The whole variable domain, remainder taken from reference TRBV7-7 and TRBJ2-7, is GAGVSQSPRYKVTKRGQDVTLRCDPISSHATLYWYQQALGQGPEFLTYFNYEAQPDKSGLPSDRFSAERPEGSISTLTIQRTEQRDSAMYRCASSPVRDGEQYFGPGTRLTVT.